This TCR beta chain was observed in a study of control samples from healthy donors and cancer patients. V was clipped by 5 bases and J by 3 bases, with 11 bases between them. The CDR3 is made up of 13 amino acids. Germline V CDR1 and CDR2: SGHKS, YYEKEE (reference sequence). Libraries were prepared by immunoSEQ multiplex PCR; TCRdb keeps only in-frame clonotypes and omits some of them. The repertoire holds about 79,000 clones, with 93% as singletons. This clonotype was obtained from a woman aged 40 to 49 with lung cancer. The chain combines TRBV5-5 with TRBJ2-5, with D possibly TRBD2 on 6 matching bases. The sample comprised PBMCs. This CDR3 is CASSSWGEETQYF. CDR3 DNA sequence: TGTGCCAGCAGTTCCTGGGGGGAAGAGACCCAGTACTTC.